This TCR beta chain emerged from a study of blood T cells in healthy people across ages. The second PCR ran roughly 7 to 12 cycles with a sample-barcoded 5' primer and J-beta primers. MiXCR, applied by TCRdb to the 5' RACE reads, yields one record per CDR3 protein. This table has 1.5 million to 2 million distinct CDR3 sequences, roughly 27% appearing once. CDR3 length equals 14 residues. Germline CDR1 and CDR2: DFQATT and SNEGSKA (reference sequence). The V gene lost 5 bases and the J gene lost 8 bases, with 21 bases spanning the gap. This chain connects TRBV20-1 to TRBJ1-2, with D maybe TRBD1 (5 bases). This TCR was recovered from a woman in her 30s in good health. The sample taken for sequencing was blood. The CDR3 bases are TGCAGTGCTTCGCCCGTAGGGGCAGGCGGGGGCTACACCTTC. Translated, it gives CSASPVGAGGGYTF.